This TCR beta chain was captured by sequencing in a study of radiation and T cells in renal cell carcinoma. About the research overall: Nephrectomy followed 15 Gy stereotactic body radiation by 4 weeks. The study's findings and limits: Baseline intratumoral clonotype presence is unknown without pretreatment biopsies.

As regards this clone: Antigen unknown.

Time point in this sample: blood 2 weeks post-SBRT. Treatment denoted: 15 Gy SBRT to primary tumor, nephrectomy 4 weeks later. Serial blood draws occurred at baseline and 2 and 4 weeks post-SBRT. The patient's renal cell carcinoma had clear cell pathology. The CDR3 length is 17 residues. With V trimmed by 5 bases and J by 2 bases, 6 bases remained unmatched. CDR1 SNHLY and CDR2 FYNNEI come from the germline V gene. Clones were sequenced by immunoSEQ multiplex PCR, and TCRdb holds only the in-frame ones, with some missing. The sample has some 70,000 clones, about 80% seen once; the top ten hold under 6.5%.

V is TRBV2 and J is TRBJ2-6, with 10 bases fitting TRBD2. The material sequenced was blood, taken from a patient whose treatment included radiotherapy and nephrectomy. The receptor was isolated from a man between 60 and 70 years old with renal cell carcinoma. The CDR3: CASSPSGRAAGANVLTF. CDR3 nucleotide sequence: TGTGCCAGCAGTCCCAGCGGGAGGGCGGCTGGGGCCAACGTCCTGACTTTC.